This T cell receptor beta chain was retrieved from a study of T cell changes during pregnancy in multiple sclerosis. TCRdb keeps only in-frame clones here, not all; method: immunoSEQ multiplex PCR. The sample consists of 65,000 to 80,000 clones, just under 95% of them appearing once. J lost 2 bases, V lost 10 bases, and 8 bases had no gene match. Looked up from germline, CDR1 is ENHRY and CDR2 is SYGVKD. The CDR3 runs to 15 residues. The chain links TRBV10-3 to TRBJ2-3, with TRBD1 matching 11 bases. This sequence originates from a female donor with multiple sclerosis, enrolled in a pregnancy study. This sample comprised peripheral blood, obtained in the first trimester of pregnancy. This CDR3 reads CATSFGQGATDTQYF. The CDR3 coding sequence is TGTGCCACATCATTTGGACAGGGGGCCACAGATACGCAGTATTTT.